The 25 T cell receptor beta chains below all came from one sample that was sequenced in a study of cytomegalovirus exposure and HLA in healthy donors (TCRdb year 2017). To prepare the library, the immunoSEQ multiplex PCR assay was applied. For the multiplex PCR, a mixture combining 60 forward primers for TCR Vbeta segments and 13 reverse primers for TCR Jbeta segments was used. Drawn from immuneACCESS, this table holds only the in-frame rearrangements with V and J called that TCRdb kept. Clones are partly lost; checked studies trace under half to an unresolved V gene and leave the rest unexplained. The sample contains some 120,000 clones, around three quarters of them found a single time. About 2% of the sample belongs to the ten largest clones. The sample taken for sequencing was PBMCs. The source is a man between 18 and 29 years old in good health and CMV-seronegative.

This CDR3 reads CASSEVPQGGGTQYF. The CDR3, as DNA: TGTGCCAGCAGCGAGGTCCCACAGGGGGGAGGAACCCAGTACTTC. The rearrangement uses TRBV9 and TRBJ2-5, with 8 bases fitting TRBD1. The CDR3 length is 15 residues. V trimming: 3 bases; J trimming: 8 bases; junction bases outside the gene matches: 12. Germline-derived CDR1 and CDR2 are SGDLS and YYNGEE.

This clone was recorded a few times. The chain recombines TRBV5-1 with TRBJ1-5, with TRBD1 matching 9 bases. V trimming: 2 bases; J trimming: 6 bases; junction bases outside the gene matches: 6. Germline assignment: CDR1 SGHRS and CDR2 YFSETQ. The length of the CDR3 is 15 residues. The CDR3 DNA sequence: TGCGCCAGCAGCTTTGGGACAGGGATTGCTCAGCCCCAGCATTTT. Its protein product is CASSFGTGIAQPQHF.

The CDR3 reads CASSSAARGSTDTQYF. The CDR3 coding sequence is TGTGCCAGCAGCTCGGCGGCGAGAGGATCCACAGATACGCAGTATTTT. The chain couples TRBV13 to TRBJ2-3; D ambiguous. Germline V gene data show CDR1 as PRHDT and CDR2 as FYEKMQ (reference sequence). Trimming pared 4 bases from V and 2 bases from J, leaving 16 bases between. The CDR3 has 16 residues.

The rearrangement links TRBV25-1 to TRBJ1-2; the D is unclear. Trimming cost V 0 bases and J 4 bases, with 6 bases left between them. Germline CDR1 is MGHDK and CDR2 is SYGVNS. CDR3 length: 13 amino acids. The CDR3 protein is CASSEYEVYGYTF. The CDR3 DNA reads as TGTGCCAGCAGTGAATACGAGGTCTATGGCTACACCTTC.

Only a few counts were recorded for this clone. CDR3 DNA: TGTGCCAGCTCACCGGAGGGGAGCAATCAGCCCCAGCATTTT. It yields the protein CASSPEGSNQPQHF. The chain carries TRBV18 and TRBJ1-5, with D perhaps TRBD1 (5 bases). This CDR3 is built from 14 residues. Trimming removed 3 bases at V and 1 base at J, with 7 bases between. Per the germline V gene, CDR1 is KGHSH and CDR2 is LQKENI.

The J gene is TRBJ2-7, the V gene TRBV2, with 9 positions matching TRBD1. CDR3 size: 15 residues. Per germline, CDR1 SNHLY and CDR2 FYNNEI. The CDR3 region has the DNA TGTGCCAGCGGCGGGACAGGGAGTATAGTCTACGGGCAGTACGTC. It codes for CASGGTGSIVYGQYV.

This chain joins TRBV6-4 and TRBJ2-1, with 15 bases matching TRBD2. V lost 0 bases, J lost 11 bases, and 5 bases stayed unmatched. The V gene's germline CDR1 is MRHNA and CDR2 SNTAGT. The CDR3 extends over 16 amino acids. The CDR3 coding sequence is TGTGCCAGCAGTGACTCGGGAGGACTAGCGGGAGGGAAGCAGTTCTTC. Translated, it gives CASSDSGGLAGGKQFF.

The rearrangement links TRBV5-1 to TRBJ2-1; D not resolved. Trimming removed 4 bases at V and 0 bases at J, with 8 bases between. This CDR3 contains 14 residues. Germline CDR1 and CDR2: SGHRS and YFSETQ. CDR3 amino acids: CASSLLSSYNEQFF. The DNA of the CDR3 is TGCGCCAGCAGCCTACTCTCCTCCTACAATGAGCAGTTCTTC. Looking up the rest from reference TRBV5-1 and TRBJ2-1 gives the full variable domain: KAGVTQTPRYLIKTRGQQVTLSCSPISGHRSVSWYQQTPGQGLQFLFEYFSETQRNKGNFPGRFSGRQFSNSRSEMNVSTLELGDSALYLCASSLLSSYNEQFFGPGTRLTVL.

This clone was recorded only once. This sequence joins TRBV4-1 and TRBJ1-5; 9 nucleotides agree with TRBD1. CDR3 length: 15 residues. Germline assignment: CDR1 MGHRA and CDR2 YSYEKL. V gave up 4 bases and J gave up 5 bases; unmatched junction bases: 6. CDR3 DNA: TGCGCCAGCAGCCTCGTACAGGGGGCGCATCAGCCCCAGCATTTT. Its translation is CASSLVQGAHQPQHF.

CDR3 DNA: TGCGCCAGCAGCTCGGACACTTATGGCTACACCTTC. This translates into CASSSDTYGYTF. The rearrangement uses TRBV5-1 and TRBJ1-2; D possibly corresponds to TRBD1 (5 bases). The ends were cut back, 3 bases at V and 5 bases at J, with 8 bases in the middle. CDR3 size: 12 residues. In germline, CDR1 is SGHRS, CDR2 YFSETQ.

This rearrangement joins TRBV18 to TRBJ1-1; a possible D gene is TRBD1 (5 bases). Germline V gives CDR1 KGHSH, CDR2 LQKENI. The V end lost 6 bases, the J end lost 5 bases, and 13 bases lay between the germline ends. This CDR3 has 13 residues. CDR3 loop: CASSPEGQTEAFF. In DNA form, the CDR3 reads TGTGCCAGCTCCCCCGAAGGACAAACTGAAGCTTTCTTT.

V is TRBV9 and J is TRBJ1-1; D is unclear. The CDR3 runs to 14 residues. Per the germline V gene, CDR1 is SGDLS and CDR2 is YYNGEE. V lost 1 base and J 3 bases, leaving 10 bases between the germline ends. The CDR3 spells CASSVTPADTEAFF. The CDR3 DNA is TGTGCCAGCAGCGTAACCCCGGCGGACACTGAAGCTTTCTTT.

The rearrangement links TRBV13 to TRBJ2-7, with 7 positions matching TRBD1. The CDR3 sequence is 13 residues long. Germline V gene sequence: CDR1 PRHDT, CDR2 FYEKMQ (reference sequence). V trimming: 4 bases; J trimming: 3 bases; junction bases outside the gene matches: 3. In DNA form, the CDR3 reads TGTGCCAGCAGCTCTCGACAGGGCTACGAGCAGTACGTC. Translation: CASSSRQGYEQYV.

This CDR3 reads CASSDSLAENTGELFF. The CDR3 nucleotides read TGTGCCAGCAGTGACTCACTAGCGGAGAACACCGGGGAGCTGTTTTTT. V is TRBV6-4 and J is TRBJ2-2; 8 bases are shared with TRBD2. The V gene end was trimmed by 0 bases and the J gene end by 1 base; junction bases not matched to a gene: 1. CDR1 and CDR2 (germline): MRHNA, SNTAGT. The CDR3 length is 16 residues.

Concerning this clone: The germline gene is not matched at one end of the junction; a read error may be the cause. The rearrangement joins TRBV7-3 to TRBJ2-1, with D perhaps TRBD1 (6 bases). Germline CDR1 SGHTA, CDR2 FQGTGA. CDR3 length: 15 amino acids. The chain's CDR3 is CSSSLGHQLGNEQFF. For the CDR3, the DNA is TGTTCCAGCAGCTTGGGACACCAACTAGGAAATGAGCAGTTCTTC.

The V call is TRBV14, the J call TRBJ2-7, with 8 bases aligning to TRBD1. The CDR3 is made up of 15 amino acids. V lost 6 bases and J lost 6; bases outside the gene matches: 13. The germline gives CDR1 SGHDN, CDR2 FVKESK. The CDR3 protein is CASSKPGTGVGEQYF. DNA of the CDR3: TGTGCCAGCAGTAAACCGGGGACAGGTGTTGGCGAGCAGTACTTC.

The CDR3 sequence: CATVEGSISNSPLHF. The CDR3, as DNA: TGTGCCACCGTGGAGGGATCCATATCGAATTCACCCCTCCACTTT. The V and J genes are TRBV2 and TRBJ1-6; D ambiguous. The CDR3 length is 15 residues. V was cut by 10 bases and J by 7 bases, with 20 bases left in between. Looked up from germline, CDR1 is SNHLY and CDR2 is FYNNEI.

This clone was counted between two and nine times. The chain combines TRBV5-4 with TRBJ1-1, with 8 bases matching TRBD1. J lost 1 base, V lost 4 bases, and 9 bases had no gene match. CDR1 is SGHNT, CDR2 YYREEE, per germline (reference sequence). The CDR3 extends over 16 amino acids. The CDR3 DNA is TGTGCCAGCAGCACTCGGACAGGGCGGAGGAACACTGAAGCTTTCTTT. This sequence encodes CASSTRTGRRNTEAFF.

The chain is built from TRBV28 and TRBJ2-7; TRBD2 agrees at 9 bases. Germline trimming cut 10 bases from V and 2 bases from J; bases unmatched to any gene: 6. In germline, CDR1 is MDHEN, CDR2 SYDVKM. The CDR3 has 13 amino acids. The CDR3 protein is CATQRGAPYEQYF. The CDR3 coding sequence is TGTGCCACCCAGCGGGGGGCTCCCTACGAGCAGTACTTC.

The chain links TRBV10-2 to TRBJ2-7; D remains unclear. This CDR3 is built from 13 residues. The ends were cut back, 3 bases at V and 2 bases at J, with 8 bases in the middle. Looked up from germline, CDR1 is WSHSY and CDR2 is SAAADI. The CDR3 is CASSDPGTYEQYF. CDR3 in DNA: TGCGCCAGCAGTGACCCAGGAACCTACGAGCAGTACTTC.

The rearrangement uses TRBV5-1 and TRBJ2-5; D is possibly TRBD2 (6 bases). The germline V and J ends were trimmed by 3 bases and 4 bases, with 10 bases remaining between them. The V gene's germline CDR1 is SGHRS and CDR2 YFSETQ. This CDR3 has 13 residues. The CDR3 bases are TGCGCCAGCAGCTGGAGGGTATCAGAGACCCAGTACTTC. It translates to CASSWRVSETQYF.

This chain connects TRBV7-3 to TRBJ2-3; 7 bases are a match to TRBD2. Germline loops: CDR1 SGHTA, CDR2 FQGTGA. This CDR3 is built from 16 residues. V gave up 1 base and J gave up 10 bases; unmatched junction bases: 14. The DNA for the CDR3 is TGTGCCAGCAGCTTAAGACGGCGGGAGACCTCCGATGCGCAGTATTTT. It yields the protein CASSLRRRETSDAQYF.

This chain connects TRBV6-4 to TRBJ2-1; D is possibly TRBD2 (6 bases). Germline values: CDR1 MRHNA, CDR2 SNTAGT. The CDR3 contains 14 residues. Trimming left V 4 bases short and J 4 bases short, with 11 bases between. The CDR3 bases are TGTGCCAGCAGTGGCGGGACTCCTTACAATGAGCAGTTCTTC. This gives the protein CASSGGTPYNEQFF.

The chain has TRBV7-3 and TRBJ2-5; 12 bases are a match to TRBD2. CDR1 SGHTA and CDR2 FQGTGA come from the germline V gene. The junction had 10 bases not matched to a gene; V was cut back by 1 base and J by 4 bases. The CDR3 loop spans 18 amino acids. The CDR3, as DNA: TGTGCCAGCAGCTTAAGTGGGCTAGCGGGAGGGATGGGAGAGACCCAGTACTTC. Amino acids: CASSLSGLAGGMGETQYF.

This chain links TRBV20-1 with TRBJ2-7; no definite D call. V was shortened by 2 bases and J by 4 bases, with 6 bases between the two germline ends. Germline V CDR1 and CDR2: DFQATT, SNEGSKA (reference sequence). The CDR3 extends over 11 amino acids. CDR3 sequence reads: CSARPSYEQYF. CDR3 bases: TGCAGTGCTAGACCCAGTTACGAGCAGTACTTC.